The sample holds many counts of the clone carrying this T cell receptor (beta chain). The germline V gene has CDR1 SGHNT and CDR2 YENEEA. CDR3 length: 15 residues. Trimming shortened V by 1 base and J by 5 bases, and 14 bases separated the two germline ends. The source material, RNA transcripts, was used to amplify TCR beta CDR3 regions. An initial round of RT-PCR targeting the TCR CDR3 relied on the HTBI primer set. One entry per CDR3 protein results from TCRdb running MiXCR on the multiplex PCR reads. The data show about 400,000 distinct CDR3 sequences, under 15% seen once. The data were taken from a study of T cells in Graves' hyperthyroidism and ophthalmopathy. Orbital computed tomography and thyroid ultrasound, together with serum TRAb and thyroxine and clinical symptoms, were used for diagnoses.

V is TRBV11-3 and J is TRBJ2-5, with a tentative D call TRBD1 (6 bases). The receptor's source is a woman between 18 and 29 years old with Graves' hyperthyroidism. The sequencing input was blood. This CDR3 reads CASSLATTGLETQYF. CDR3 coding DNA: TGTGCCAGCAGCTTAGCCACTACAGGGTTGGAGACCCAGTACTTC.